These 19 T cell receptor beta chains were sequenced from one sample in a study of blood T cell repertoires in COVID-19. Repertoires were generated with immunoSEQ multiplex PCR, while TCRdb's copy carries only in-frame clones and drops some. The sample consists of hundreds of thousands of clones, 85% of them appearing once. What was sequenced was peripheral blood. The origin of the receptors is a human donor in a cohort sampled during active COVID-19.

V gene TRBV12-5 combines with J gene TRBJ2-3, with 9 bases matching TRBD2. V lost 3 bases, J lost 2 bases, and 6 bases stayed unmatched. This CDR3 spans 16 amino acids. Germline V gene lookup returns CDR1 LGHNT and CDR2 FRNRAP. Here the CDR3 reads CASGLARGGATDTQYF. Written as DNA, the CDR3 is TGTGCTAGTGGTTTAGCCCGCGGGGGGGCCACAGATACGCAGTATTTT.

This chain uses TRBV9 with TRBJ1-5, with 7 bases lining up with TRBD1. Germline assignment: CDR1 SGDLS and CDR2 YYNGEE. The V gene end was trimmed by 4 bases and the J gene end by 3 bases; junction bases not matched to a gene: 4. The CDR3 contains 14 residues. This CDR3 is CASSLGQINQPQHF. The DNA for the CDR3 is TGTGCCAGCAGCCTGGGACAGATCAATCAGCCCCAGCATTTT. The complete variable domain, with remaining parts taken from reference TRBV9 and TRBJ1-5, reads DSGVTQTPKHLITATGQRVTLRCSPRSGDLSVYWYQQSLDQGLQFLIQYYNGEERAKGNILERFSAQQFPDLHSELNLSSLELGDSALYFCASSLGQINQPQHFGDGTRLSIL.

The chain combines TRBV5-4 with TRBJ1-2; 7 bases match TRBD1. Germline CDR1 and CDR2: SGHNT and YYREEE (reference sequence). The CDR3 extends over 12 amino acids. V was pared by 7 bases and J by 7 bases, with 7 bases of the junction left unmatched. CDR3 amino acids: CASGTVTVGYTF. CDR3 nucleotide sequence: TGTGCCAGCGGGACAGTTACTGTTGGCTACACCTTC.

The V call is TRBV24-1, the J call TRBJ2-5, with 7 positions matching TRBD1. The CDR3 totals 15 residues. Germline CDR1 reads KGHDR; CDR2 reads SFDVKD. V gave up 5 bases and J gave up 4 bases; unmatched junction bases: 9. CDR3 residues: CATSASRDRGETQYF. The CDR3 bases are TGTGCCACCAGTGCCTCCCGGGACAGAGGAGAGACCCAGTACTTC.

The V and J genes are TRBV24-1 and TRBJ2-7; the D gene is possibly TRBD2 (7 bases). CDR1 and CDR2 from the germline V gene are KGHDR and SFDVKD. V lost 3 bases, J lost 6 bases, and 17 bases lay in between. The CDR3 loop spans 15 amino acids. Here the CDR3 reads CATSDRGTKSPEQYF. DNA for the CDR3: TGTGCCACCAGTGATAGGGGGACTAAATCCCCCGAGCAGTACTTC.

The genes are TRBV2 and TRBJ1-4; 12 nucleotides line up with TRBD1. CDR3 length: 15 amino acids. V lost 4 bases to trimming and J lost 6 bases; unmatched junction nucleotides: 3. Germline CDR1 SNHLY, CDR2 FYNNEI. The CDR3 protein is CASSGGDRGHEKLFF. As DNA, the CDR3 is TGTGCCAGCAGTGGAGGGGACAGGGGGCATGAAAAACTGTTTTTT.

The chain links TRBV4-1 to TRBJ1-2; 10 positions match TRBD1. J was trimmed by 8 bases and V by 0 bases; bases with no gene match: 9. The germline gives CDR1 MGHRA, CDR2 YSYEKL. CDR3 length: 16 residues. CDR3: CASSQDAGQGIGGYTF. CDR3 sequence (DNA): TGCGCCAGCAGCCAAGATGCGGGACAGGGGATCGGGGGCTACACCTTC.

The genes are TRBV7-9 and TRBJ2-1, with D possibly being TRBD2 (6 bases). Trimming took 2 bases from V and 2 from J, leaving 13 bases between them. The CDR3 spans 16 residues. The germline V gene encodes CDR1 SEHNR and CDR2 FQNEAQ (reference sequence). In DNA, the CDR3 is TGTGCCAGCAGCTTACTAAGCGGGCCCACCTACAATGAGCAGTTCTTC. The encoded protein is CASSLLSGPTYNEQFF.

The CDR3 nucleotides are TGTGCCAGCAGTGAGTGGGCAGGGGTCACTGAAGCTTTCTTT. Amino acids: CASSEWAGVTEAFF. The chain has TRBV2 and TRBJ1-1, with D possibly TRBD1 on 6 matching bases. Trimming took 3 bases from V and 4 from J, leaving 12 bases between them. Germline V CDR1 and CDR2: SNHLY, FYNNEI. This CDR3 comprises 14 residues.

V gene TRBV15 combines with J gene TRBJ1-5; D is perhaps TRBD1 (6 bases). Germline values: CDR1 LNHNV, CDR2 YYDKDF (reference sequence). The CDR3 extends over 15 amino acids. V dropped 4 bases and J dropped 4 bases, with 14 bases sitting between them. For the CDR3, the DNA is TGTGCCACCAGCATCTCGGGACAACGGAATCAGCCCCAGCATTTT. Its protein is CATSISGQRNQPQHF.

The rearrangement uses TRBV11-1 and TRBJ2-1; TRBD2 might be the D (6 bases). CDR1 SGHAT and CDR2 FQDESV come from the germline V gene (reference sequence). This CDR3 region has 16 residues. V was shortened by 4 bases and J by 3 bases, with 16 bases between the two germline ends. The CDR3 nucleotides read TGTGCCAGCAGCTCCCGGGGACTCCCTCTCTACAATGAGCAGTTCTTC. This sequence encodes CASSSRGLPLYNEQFF.

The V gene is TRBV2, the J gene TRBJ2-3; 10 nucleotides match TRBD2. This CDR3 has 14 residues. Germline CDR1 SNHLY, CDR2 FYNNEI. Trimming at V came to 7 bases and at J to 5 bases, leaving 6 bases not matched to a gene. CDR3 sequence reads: CASIPSGGGDTQYF. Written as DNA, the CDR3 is TGTGCCAGCATCCCTAGCGGGGGTGGAGATACGCAGTATTTT.

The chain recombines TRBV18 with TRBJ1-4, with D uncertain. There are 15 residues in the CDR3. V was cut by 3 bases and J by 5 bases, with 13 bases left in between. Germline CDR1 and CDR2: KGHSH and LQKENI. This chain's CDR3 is CASSPGRAPNEKLFF. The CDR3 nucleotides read TGTGCCAGCTCACCTGGTCGAGCACCAAATGAAAAACTGTTTTTT.

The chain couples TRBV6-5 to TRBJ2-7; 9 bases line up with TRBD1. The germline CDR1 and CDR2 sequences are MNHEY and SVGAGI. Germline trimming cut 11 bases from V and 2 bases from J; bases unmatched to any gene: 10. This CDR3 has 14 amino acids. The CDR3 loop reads CASVWDRVTYEQYF. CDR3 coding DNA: TGTGCCTCAGTTTGGGACAGGGTTACCTACGAGCAGTACTTC.

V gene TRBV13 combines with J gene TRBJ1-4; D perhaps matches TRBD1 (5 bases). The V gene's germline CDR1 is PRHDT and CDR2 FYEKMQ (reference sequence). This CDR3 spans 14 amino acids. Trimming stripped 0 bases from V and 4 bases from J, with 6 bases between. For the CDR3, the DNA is TGTGCCAGCAGCTTAGGACAGGATAATGAAAAACTGTTTTTT. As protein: CASSLGQDNEKLFF.

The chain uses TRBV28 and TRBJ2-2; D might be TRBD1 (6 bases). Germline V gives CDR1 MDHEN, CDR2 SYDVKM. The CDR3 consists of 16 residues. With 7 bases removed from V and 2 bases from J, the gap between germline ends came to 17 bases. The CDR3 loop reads CASTTLGALNTGELFF. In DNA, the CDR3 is TGTGCCAGCACCACTCTGGGGGCCCTAAACACCGGGGAGCTGTTTTTT. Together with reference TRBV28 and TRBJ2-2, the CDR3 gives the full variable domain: DVKVTQSSRYLVKRTGEKVFLECVQDMDHENMFWYRQDPGLGLRLIYFSYDVKMKEKGDIPEGYSVSREKKERFSLILESASTNQTSMYLCASTTLGALNTGELFFGEGSRLTVL.

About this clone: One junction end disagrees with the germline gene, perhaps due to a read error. Here the CDR3 reads CAWSAKGQGARSSF. The CDR3 DNA reads as TGTGCCTGGAGTGCGAAGGGACAGGGGGCGCGATCCTCTTTC. The chain uses TRBV30 and TRBJ2-7, with 12 nucleotides matching TRBD1. Germline CDR1 GTSNPN, CDR2 SVGIG (reference sequence). This CDR3 region has 14 residues. Based on the CDR3 plus reference TRBV30 and TRBJ2-7, the full variable domain is SQTIHQWPATLVQPVGSPLSLECTVEGTSNPNLYWYRQAAGRGLQLLFYSVGIGQISSEVPQNLSASRPQDRQFILSSKKLLLSDSGFYLCAWSAKGQGARSSFGPGTRLTVT.

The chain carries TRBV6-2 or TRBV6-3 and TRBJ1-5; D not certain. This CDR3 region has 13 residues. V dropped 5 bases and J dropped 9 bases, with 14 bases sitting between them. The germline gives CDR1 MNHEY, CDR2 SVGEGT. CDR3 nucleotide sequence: TGTGCCAGCAGTATCACAGAAGGTGTGCCCCAGCATTTT. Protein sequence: CASSITEGVPQHF.

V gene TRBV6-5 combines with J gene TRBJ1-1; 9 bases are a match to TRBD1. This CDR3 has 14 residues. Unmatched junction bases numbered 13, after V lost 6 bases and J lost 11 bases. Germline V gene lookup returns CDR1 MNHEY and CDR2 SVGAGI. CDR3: CASRLGQGFYKAFF. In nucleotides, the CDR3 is TGTGCCAGCAGATTGGGACAGGGTTTTTATAAGGCTTTCTTT.